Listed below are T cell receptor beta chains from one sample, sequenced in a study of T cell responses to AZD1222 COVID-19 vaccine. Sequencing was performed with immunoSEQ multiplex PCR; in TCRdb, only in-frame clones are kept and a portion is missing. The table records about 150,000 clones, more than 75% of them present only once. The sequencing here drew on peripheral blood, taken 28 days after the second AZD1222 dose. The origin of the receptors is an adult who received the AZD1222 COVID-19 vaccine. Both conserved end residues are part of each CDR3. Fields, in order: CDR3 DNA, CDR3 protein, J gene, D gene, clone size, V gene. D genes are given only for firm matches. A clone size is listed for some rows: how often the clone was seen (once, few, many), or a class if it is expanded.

DNA: TGTGCCAGCAGCCCTCTCACGGCGGGGTGGGAATATGGCTACACCTTC
CDR3: CASSPLTAGWEYGYTF
J: TRBJ1-2
D: NA
size: few
V: TRBV7-9

DNA: TGTGCCAGCAGTATAGGCGGGGTGTGGGGCTACACCTTC
CDR3: CASSIGGVWGYTF
J: TRBJ1-2
D: NA
size: NA
V: TRBV28

DNA: TGTGCCTGGAGTTACGGGACAGGGGGGAATGAAAAACTGTTTTTT
CDR3: CAWSYGTGGNEKLFF
J: TRBJ1-4
D: TRBD1
size: once
V: TRBV30

DNA: TGTGCCAGCAGCTTAGAGGGGTTTAGCCGCACAGATACGCAGTATTTT
CDR3: CASSLEGFSRTDTQYF
J: TRBJ2-3
D: NA
size: NA
V: TRBV11-2

DNA: TGTGCCAGCTCACCTAGCACAGATACGCAGTATTTT
CDR3: CASSPSTDTQYF
J: TRBJ2-3
D: NA
size: NA
V: TRBV18

DNA: TGTGCCAGCAGTACAACAGGGTACACCGGGGAGCTGTTTTTT
CDR3: CASSTTGYTGELFF
J: TRBJ2-2
D: NA
size: NA
V: TRBV28

DNA: TGTGCCAGCAGTGGGTTAGATACGCAGTATTTT
CDR3: CASSGLDTQYF
J: TRBJ2-3
D: NA
size: NA
V: TRBV6-2/TRBV6-3

DNA: TGTGCCAGCAGGGATACAGGGTTGGCTGAAGCTTTCTTT
CDR3: CASRDTGLAEAFF
J: TRBJ1-1
D: NA
size: NA
V: TRBV6-5

DNA: TGTGCCAGCAGCTCAGGACAGGGCGTAAAGACCCAGTACTTC
CDR3: CASSSGQGVKTQYF
J: TRBJ2-5
D: TRBD1
size: NA
V: TRBV7-6

DNA: TGTGCCAGCAGCTTAGTCGCAGGGGCTCATGGCTACACCTTC
CDR3: CASSLVAGAHGYTF
J: TRBJ1-2
D: NA
size: NA
V: TRBV7-9

DNA: TGTGCCAGCCGGACGGACTCTAACTATGGCTACACCTTC
CDR3: CASRTDSNYGYTF
J: TRBJ1-2
D: NA
size: NA
V: TRBV2

DNA: TGTGCCAGCAGCTTAGGAGGCAGGCCGCGGGAAAAACTGTTTTTT
CDR3: CASSLGGRPREKLFF
J: TRBJ1-4
D: NA
size: NA
V: TRBV7-9

DNA: TGTGCCAGCAGCCCGTCAGGGCGGGACACAGATACGCAGTATTTT
CDR3: CASSPSGRDTDTQYF
J: TRBJ2-3
D: NA
size: once
V: TRBV3-1/TRBV3-2

DNA: TGTGCCAGTAGGGAGGGCATCAATTCACCCCTCCACTTT
CDR3: CASREGINSPLHF
J: TRBJ1-6
D: NA
size: NA
V: TRBV19

DNA: TGCAGTGCTCCCCGGGGGAAAGCTTTCTTT
CDR3: CSAPRGKAFF
J: TRBJ1-1
D: NA
size: NA
V: TRBV20-1

DNA: TGTGCCAGTACCACACAGGGGTTCTATGGCTACACCTTC
CDR3: CASTTQGFYGYTF
J: TRBJ1-2
D: TRBD1
size: NA
V: TRBV19

DNA: TGTGCCAGCAGTAACACAAGGGACAGCTGGGAGGAAAACATTCAGTACTTC
CDR3: CASSNTRDSWEENIQYF
J: TRBJ2-4
D: NA
size: NA
V: TRBV28

DNA: TGTGCCAGCAGCTTAGTTACCGGGGCTCACAATGAGCAGTTCTTC
CDR3: CASSLVTGAHNEQFF
J: TRBJ2-1
D: NA
size: NA
V: TRBV7-8

DNA: TGTGCCAGCAGCCTTATGGGAGAGTTCTACAATGAGCAGTTCTTC
CDR3: CASSLMGEFYNEQFF
J: TRBJ2-1
D: NA
size: once
V: TRBV9

DNA: TGTGCCAGCAGCCCGACCAGTTCCCCTCTACAAGAGACCCAGTACTTC
CDR3: CASSPTSSPLQETQYF
J: TRBJ2-5
D: NA
size: NA
V: TRBV7-2

DNA: TGTGCCAGTAGTATTCTAAGCGGGTTCTCCTACAATGAGCAGTTCTTC
CDR3: CASSILSGFSYNEQFF
J: TRBJ2-1
D: NA
size: NA
V: TRBV19

DNA: TGCAGTGCTAGTTATGAAAAACTGTTTTTT
CDR3: CSASYEKLFF
J: TRBJ1-4
D: NA
size: NA
V: TRBV20-1

DNA: TGTGCCAGCCGTGGGGTAGGGGGCCCCTACGAGCAGTACTTC
CDR3: CASRGVGGPYEQYF
J: TRBJ2-7
D: TRBD1
size: once
V: TRBV28

DNA: TGTGCCAGCAGCCACCTGACCCCTACCGCCCTCCACTTT
CDR3: CASSHLTPTALHF
J: TRBJ1-6
D: NA
size: NA
V: TRBV3-1/TRBV3-2

DNA: TGTGCCAGTAGTGGAAACAGGGGGACGGGCTACACCTTC
CDR3: CASSGNRGTGYTF
J: TRBJ1-2
D: TRBD1
size: NA
V: TRBV19

DNA: TGTGCCAGCAGTATAACTGGACAGGGTATTTCCATCTACGAGCAGTACTTC
CDR3: CASSITGQGISIYEQYF
J: TRBJ2-7
D: TRBD1
size: NA
V: TRBV27

DNA: TGTGCCAGCACCCCGACAGCCTCTGGAAACACCATATATTTT
CDR3: CASTPTASGNTIYF
J: TRBJ1-3
D: NA
size: NA
V: TRBV28

DNA: TGTGCCACCAGTGATTGGAAGGGGGGCTGGAATGAGCAGTTCTTC
CDR3: CATSDWKGGWNEQFF
J: TRBJ2-1
D: NA
size: NA
V: TRBV24-1

DNA: TGTGCCAGCAAAACAGACAGTTTATACGAGCAGTACTTC
CDR3: CASKTDSLYEQYF
J: TRBJ2-7
D: NA
size: few
V: TRBV2

DNA: TGTGCCAGCAGCGAGACGCCGGGACATGGCTCCTATAATTCACCCCTCCACTTT
CDR3: CASSETPGHGSYNSPLHF
J: TRBJ1-6
D: NA
size: NA
V: TRBV9

DNA: TGCGCCAGCACACAGGAGAGCTCCTATAATTCACCCCTCCACTTT
CDR3: CASTQESSYNSPLHF
J: TRBJ1-6
D: NA
size: NA
V: TRBV5-1

DNA: TGTGCCAGCAGCCCAGGGACAGGGGGCCTCACCGGGGAGCTGTTTTTT
CDR3: CASSPGTGGLTGELFF
J: TRBJ2-2
D: TRBD1
size: NA
V: TRBV11-3

DNA: TGTGCCAGCAGTTCCCTGCGGGAGGTTCCAGATACGCAGTATTTT
CDR3: CASSSLREVPDTQYF
J: TRBJ2-3
D: TRBD2
size: NA
V: TRBV28

DNA: TGTGCCACCAGTGATTTGAGGCAGGGGTGGAACAATGAGCAGTTCTTC
CDR3: CATSDLRQGWNNEQFF
J: TRBJ2-1
D: NA
size: NA
V: TRBV24-1

DNA: TGCAGCACCCGGGACTCCATCTACAATGAGCAGTTCTTC
CDR3: CSTRDSIYNEQFF
J: TRBJ2-1
D: NA
size: NA
V: TRBV29-1

DNA: TGCGCCAGCAGCATATCCGGGACTAGCGGAACCTACGAGCAGTACTTC
CDR3: CASSISGTSGTYEQYF
J: TRBJ2-7
D: TRBD2
size: NA
V: TRBV5-1

DNA: TGTGCCTGGAGCCCATGGACCGGCTACGAGCAGTACTTC
CDR3: CAWSPWTGYEQYF
J: TRBJ2-7
D: NA
size: once
V: TRBV30

DNA: TGTGCCAGCAGCTCTAGCGGGACTGAGCAGTTCTTC
CDR3: CASSSSGTEQFF
J: TRBJ2-1
D: TRBD2
size: NA
V: TRBV11-3

DNA: TGTGCCAGCAGCCCCCTAGCTAACGAGCAGTACTTC
CDR3: CASSPLANEQYF
J: TRBJ2-7
D: NA
size: few
V: TRBV11-2

DNA: TGCGCCAGCAGCCCCTGGACGAACTACGAGCAGTACTTC
CDR3: CASSPWTNYEQYF
J: TRBJ2-7
D: NA
size: NA
V: TRBV5-1

DNA: TGCGCCAGCAGCTCCGGGGCTAACTATGGCTACACCTTC
CDR3: CASSSGANYGYTF
J: TRBJ1-2
D: NA
size: NA
V: TRBV5-1

DNA: TGTGCCAGCAGCGCCGGTGGACCATCCTTTTCACCCCTCCACTTT
CDR3: CASSAGGPSFSPLHF
J: TRBJ1-6
D: NA
size: NA
V: TRBV27

DNA: TGTGCCAGCAGTCCCCCTGGAGGCCAGCCCCAGCATTTT
CDR3: CASSPPGGQPQHF
J: TRBJ1-5
D: NA
size: NA
V: TRBV6-5

DNA: TGTGCCAGCAGCTTAGCAAACACGAACATTCAGTACTTC
CDR3: CASSLANTNIQYF
J: TRBJ2-4
D: NA
size: NA
V: TRBV7-2

DNA: TGTGCCAGCAATAGATACAGTTCGGAAAAACTGTTTTTT
CDR3: CASNRYSSEKLFF
J: TRBJ1-4
D: NA
size: once
V: TRBV6-5

DNA: TGTGCCAGCAGCCCCGACAATCTGCCTGCTTTCTTT
CDR3: CASSPDNLPAFF
J: TRBJ1-1
D: NA
size: NA
V: TRBV7-9

DNA: TGTGCCAGCACGTACGGCAGTAGCAATCAGCCCCAGCATTTT
CDR3: CASTYGSSNQPQHF
J: TRBJ1-5
D: NA
size: NA
V: TRBV2

DNA: TGTGCCAGCAGCCTAGACAAACAAGAGACCCAGTACTTC
CDR3: CASSLDKQETQYF
J: TRBJ2-5
D: NA
size: NA
V: TRBV7-2

DNA: TGTGCCAGCAGCTATTACGGGGGGACTGAAGCTTTCTTT
CDR3: CASSYYGGTEAFF
J: TRBJ1-1
D: NA
size: few
V: TRBV9